The sequence of this TCR beta chain was determined in a study of T cells expressing NK-cell markers. As for the study in general: The TCR beta repertoires originated in sorted CD3+CD56+NKG2C+, CD3+CD56+NKG2C- and CD3+CD56-NKG2C+ T cells. The authors sequenced eight donors, of whom seven were HCMV-seropositive and one was seronegative. Findings and limits, study-wide: One observes that, in several donors, these clonotypes were also the leading ones within the CD3+CD56-NKG2C+ fraction.

The CDR3 is made up of 16 amino acids. Germline V lookup: CDR1 MDHEN, CDR2 SYDVKM. UMI-tagged 5'RACE template switching yielded the TCR beta cDNA. Reprocessing the 5' RACE reads, TCRdb reports a single entry for every CDR3 protein and omits DNA. This sample's clone table lists a few hundred thousand distinct CDR3 sequences. A remark on this clonotype: The target antigen is unknown.

This clonotype was sampled from a man younger than 35 in good health. The chain uses TRBV28 and TRBJ2-7; absent DNA, TCRdb's TRBD1 call cannot be checked. The specimen was blood T cells: a sorted CD56 or NKG2C T cell subset, CD4+ or CD8+ T cells, or bulk PBMC T cells (not recorded which). The CDR3 loop reads CASSRTGADGKYEQYF. The entire variable domain, with the rest obtained from reference TRBV28 and TRBJ2-7, is as follows: DVKVTQSSRYLVKRTGEKVFLECVQDMDHENMFWYRQDPGLGLRLIYFSYDVKMKEKGDIPEGYSVSREKKERFSLILESASTNQTSMYLCASSRTGADGKYEQYFGPGTRLTVT.